This T cell receptor (beta chain) was profiled in a study of T-cell reconstitution after alpha-beta-depleted transplantation in children. Study-wide results and limits: High day-60 TCRbeta diversity in some patients came from surviving recipient T cells and thymic progenitors. A year post-transplant, T-cell counts and diversity derived mostly from newly produced T cells. Expanded graft clones, several hundred of them, were reportedly the source of alpha-beta T cells about two months after transplant.

Germline loops: CDR1 ENHRY, CDR2 SYGVKD. The CDR3 is 15 amino acids. Construction of the TCRbeta library involved unique molecular identifiers. TCRdb called the PCR reads again in MiXCR, with one record for every CDR3 protein. The sample holds some 310,000 distinct CDR3 sequences, 23% seen once. Of note for this clonotype: Its antigen is not identified. Its ends do not fully match the called genes, so a read error is possible.

V is TRBV10-3 and J is TRBJ2-4, with TRBD1 matching 10 bases. This receptor was identified in a male patient younger than 18 who had a stem cell transplant for acute lymphoblastic leukemia, so the T cells may come from the graft donor. The sample here was PBMCs, mostly from graft donor cells, taken 180 days after TCRalphabeta/CD19-depleted stem cell transplant. The CDR3 spells CAISLDRGLKNIQYF. CDR3 bases: TGTGCCATCAGCCTAGACAGGGGGCTCAAAAACATTCAGTACTTT.